Presented here are 3 T cell receptor beta chains from one specimen sequenced in a study of blood T cell repertoires in COVID-19. Produced via immunoSEQ multiplex PCR; TCRdb's table is partial and in-frame only. The repertoire holds about 160,000 clones, with about 90% as singletons. Sequencing input: peripheral blood. Receptors were obtained from a woman aged 55-69 years with active or convalescent COVID-19.

This sequence joins TRBV19 and TRBJ2-5; 9 positions agree with TRBD2. J gave up 5 bases and V 3 bases, and 7 bases lay outside the gene matches. Germline V gene lookup returns CDR1 LNHDA and CDR2 SQIVND (reference sequence). The CDR3 runs to 15 residues. CDR3 nucleotide sequence: TGTGCCAGTAGTATTCACGCGGGGGGGCCTGAGACCCAGTACTTC. Protein sequence: CASSIHAGGPETQYF.

The chain carries TRBV19 and TRBJ2-3; 14 bases match TRBD2. V gave up 0 bases and J gave up 8 bases; unmatched junction bases: 13. The CDR3 runs to 19 residues. Germline assignment: CDR1 LNHDA and CDR2 SQIVND (reference sequence). CDR3 protein: CASSIDLVTSGGAAGTQYF. CDR3 nucleotides: TGTGCCAGTAGTATAGATCTGGTGACTAGCGGGGGGGCCGCTGGTACGCAGTATTTT.

This clone appeared a few times. CDR3 in amino acids: CASSIVGDGNSPLHF. As DNA, the CDR3 is TGTGCCAGTAGTATAGTAGGGGATGGCAATTCACCCCTCCACTTT. The chain recombines TRBV19 with TRBJ1-6; a weak D match, TRBD1 (5 bases). Between the trimmed V and J ends, which lost 1 base and 7 bases, there was a span of 11 bases. The CDR3 covers 15 residues. Germline V gene data show CDR1 as LNHDA and CDR2 as SQIVND (reference sequence).